This T cell receptor (beta chain) was captured by sequencing in a study of T cell responses to AZD1222 COVID-19 vaccine listed by TCRdb under 2021. In terms of the full investigation: AZD1222 recipients whose second dose came at about 4 weeks and those whose second dose came at about 12 weeks were combined into one group, since spike-specific TCR depth and breadth did not differ between the two schedules. Trial participants were enrolled into age subgroups of 18-55, 56-69 and 70-plus years, which contained around 140, 26 and 57 TCR-sequenced participants, respectively. A total of 233 trial participants underwent TCR sequencing, of whom approximately 210 received two doses of AZD1222 and some 25 received two doses of the MenACWY control vaccine.

The CDR3 regions of human TCRbeta chains were subjected to immunosequencing. The original pipeline was this. TCRs in the repertoires were compared against a reference library of SARS-CoV-2-specific TCRs that had been generated with the MIRA antigen-specificity platform. Breadth was defined as the fraction of unique TCRs that were SARS-CoV-2-associated. Depth was defined as the fraction of total T cells that were SARS-CoV-2-associated. Each spike-specific TCR was assigned to its reactive spike region and to a CD4 or CD8 class using the MIRA data. Log10-transformed breadth and depth values were compared by one-way ANOVA with Sidak's multiple comparisons tests. The table comes from immuneACCESS by way of TCRdb, which keeps in-frame sequences with V and J called. Part of the clones is missing from these tables; in studies checked, under half for an unresolved V gene and the rest for unknown reasons. V and J calls and clone size are those listed in that table; D and trimming were worked out from the DNA. Across this sample there are roughly 140,000 clones, with approximately 88% seen only once. The top ten constitute more than 2% of the sample.

The V end loses 4 bases and the J end loses 7 bases, and a stretch of 22 bases separates them. The CDR1 and CDR2 encoded by the germline V gene are ENHRY and SYGVKD. The CDR3, cysteine through phenylalanine, is 16 amino acids long. Only the CDR3 DNA stays, 48 bases, in frame from base 1. The research as a whole found: The 56-69-year group was small, and its depth increase did not reach significance, likely because of low power. Participants were mostly white British, with more females than males. The authors suggested clonal diversity may have been underestimated. Reportedly, close to half of the unique spike-specific TCRs recognized epitopes lying outside the regions that are mutated in the B.1.351 and B.1.1.7 variants. After two AZD1222 doses, spike-specific TCR breadth and depth were significantly higher than at day 0 and than in MenACWY recipients. Only six AZD1222 recipients were SARS-CoV-2 seropositive at baseline, limiting conclusions about previously exposed vaccinees. The whole spike protein was spanned by vaccine-associated CD4 TCRs, and dominant responses were seen in regions 160-218 and 743-854. Because no samples from the day 14 peak response were available, repertoires could be characterized only after the peak T cell response.

For this clone: Which antigen it targets is not known. No base quality information exists; no much larger clone differs at one position.

The time point label, as the study defines it: baseline before first vaccination. Vaccinee samples were obtained from the UK trials COV001 and COV002, which included a single-blind randomized controlled phase 2/3 trial of AZD1222 (ChAdOx1 nCoV-19) in healthy adults. For TCRbeta chain sequencing, PBMC samples were collected from trial participants at day 0 and at day 28 after the second dose. Material: peripheral blood, obtained on day 0 of AZD1222 vaccination. The TCR sequence derives from an adult in good health. The receptor chain draws on TRBV10-3 and TRBJ2-5; the D gene is perhaps TRBD1 or TRBD2, as each covers 6 bases. The CDR3 region reads CAISGTGGPSQGTQYF. The sequence in DNA is TGTGCCATCAGTGGGACTGGGGGGCCCTCCCAGGGGACCCAGTACTTC.